These 17 T cell receptor beta chains were sequenced from one sample in a study of blood T cell repertoires in COVID-19. Sequencing used immunoSEQ multiplex PCR; TCRdb keeps in-frame clones, though not all of them. The repertoire holds fewer than 150,000 clones, with roughly 87% as singletons. Source material: PBMCs or T cells enriched from blood (not recorded which). These receptors all stem from a man aged 30-40 years who had recovered from COVID-19.

The rearrangement uses TRBV7-2 and TRBJ1-6; TRBD1 might be the D (5 bases). Between the trimmed V and J ends, which lost 1 base and 8 bases, there was a span of 9 bases. Per the germline V gene, CDR1 is SGHTA and CDR2 is FQGNSA. The CDR3 loop spans 14 amino acids. The DNA of the CDR3 is TGTGCCAGCAGCTTAGGGGGCTTGTATTCACCCCTCCACTTT. It codes for CASSLGGLYSPLHF. The full variable domain, with the rest looked up from reference TRBV7-2 and TRBJ1-6, is GAGVSQSPSNKVTEKGKDVELRCDPISGHTALYWYRQSLGQGLEFLIYFQGNSAPDKSGLPSDRFSAERTGGSVSTLTIQRTQQEDSAVYLCASSLGGLYSPLHFGNGTRLTVT.

The gene calls are TRBV19 and TRBJ2-7; D gene unclear. V was trimmed by 3 bases and J by 3 bases, leaving 9 bases between them. Per germline, CDR1 LNHDA and CDR2 SQIVND (reference sequence). CDR3 length equals 13 residues. The DNA for the CDR3 is TGTGCCAGTAGTATTTCACCTAACTACGAGCAGTACTTC. Translating it yields CASSISPNYEQYF.

This clone was counted once. The genes are TRBV27 and TRBJ1-1, with a tentative D call TRBD1 (5 bases). The ends were cut back, 3 bases at V and 5 bases at J, with 16 bases in the middle. This CDR3 is built from 15 residues. Germline V lookup: CDR1 MNHEY, CDR2 SMNVEV (reference sequence). The CDR3: CASSFAAGLYTEAFF. The CDR3 nucleotides are TGTGCCAGCAGTTTTGCGGCAGGGCTCTATACTGAAGCTTTCTTT.

The rearrangement uses TRBV5-6 and TRBJ1-1, with a tentative D call TRBD1 (6 bases). The CDR3 covers 15 residues. Germline CDR1 reads SGHDT; CDR2 reads YYEEEE. Deletions cut 2 bases from V and 1 base from J, with 12 bases between. This chain's CDR3 is CASSFRQAKNTEAFF. The DNA for the CDR3 is TGTGCCAGCAGCTTCAGACAGGCAAAGAACACTGAAGCTTTCTTT.

The chain has TRBV24-1 and TRBJ1-4, with 7 bases aligning to TRBD1. V trimming: 5 bases; J trimming: 4 bases; junction bases outside the gene matches: 12. Per the germline V gene, CDR1 is KGHDR and CDR2 is SFDVKD. This CDR3 comprises 17 residues. CDR3 in amino acids: CATSVYVMGQLNEKLFF. The CDR3 DNA sequence: TGTGCCACCAGTGTTTATGTGATGGGACAGCTTAATGAAAAACTGTTTTTT.

The V gene is TRBV5-1, the J gene TRBJ2-5; tentative D call: TRBD2 (5 bases). The CDR3 contains 15 residues. Germline CDR1 and CDR2: SGHRS and YFSETQ. V lost 4 bases to trimming and J lost 4 bases, with 17 bases between them. The CDR3 is CASSRQDMAGETQYF. CDR3 coding DNA: TGCGCCAGCAGCAGGCAAGATATGGCGGGAGAGACCCAGTACTTC.

The rearrangement joins TRBV5-6 to TRBJ2-7; 10 nucleotides agree with TRBD2. Germline CDR1 is SGHDT and CDR2 is YYEEEE. The CDR3 length is 19 residues. V lost 3 bases and J lost 4; bases outside the gene matches: 19. In nucleotides, the CDR3 is TGTGCCAGCAGCTCTAGAAAGATAGCGGGAGGCCCCCTTTTTTACGAGCAGTACTTC. Translation gives CASSSRKIAGGPLFYEQYF. The whole variable domain, remainder taken from reference TRBV5-6 and TRBJ2-7, is DAGVTQSPTHLIKTRGQQVTLRCSPKSGHDTVSWYQQALGQGPQFIFQYYEEEERQRGNFPDRFSGHQFPNYSSELNVNALLLGDSALYLCASSSRKIAGGPLFYEQYFGPGTRLTVT.

The chain is built from TRBV4-1 and TRBJ1-6, with no clear D. Germline V gene sequence: CDR1 MGHRA, CDR2 YSYEKL. This CDR3 spans 18 amino acids. With 0 bases removed from V and 0 bases from J, the gap between germline ends came to 12 bases. The CDR3: CASSQDGSHSSYNSPLHF. The CDR3 region has the DNA TGCGCCAGCAGCCAAGATGGGAGCCACAGCTCCTATAATTCACCCCTCCACTTT.

The V gene is TRBV7-8, the J gene TRBJ2-1; TRBD2 matches 11 bases. The CDR3 contains 15 residues. The germline gives CDR1 SGHVS, CDR2 FQNEAQ. J was trimmed by 3 bases and V by 5 bases; bases with no gene match: 3. CDR3: CASSPGLAGYNEQFF. In nucleotides, the CDR3 is TGTGCCAGCAGCCCTGGACTAGCGGGCTACAATGAGCAGTTCTTC.

V and J are TRBV27 and TRBJ1-2; 7 nucleotides line up with TRBD1. V lost 6 bases and J lost 2; bases outside the gene matches: 6. CDR1 and CDR2 (germline): MNHEY, SMNVEV (reference sequence). This CDR3 contains 14 residues. CDR3 in DNA: TGTGCCAGCAGCCCAGGGGGAACCAACTATGGCTACACCTTC. This sequence encodes CASSPGGTNYGYTF.

This chain joins TRBV27 and TRBJ1-1, with a weak D call TRBD1 (5 bases). The germline V gene has CDR1 MNHEY and CDR2 SMNVEV (reference sequence). V was pared by 5 bases and J by 9 bases, with 16 bases between. This CDR3 contains 13 residues. The CDR3 is CASSLLAGTKAFF. The CDR3 DNA sequence: TGTGCCAGCAGTCTCTTGGCAGGGACTAAAGCTTTCTTT.

The chain is built from TRBV2 and TRBJ2-7, with 7 nucleotides matching TRBD1. J was trimmed by 3 bases and V by 5 bases; bases with no gene match: 7. The germline V gene encodes CDR1 SNHLY and CDR2 FYNNEI. This CDR3 region has 14 residues. The CDR3 nucleotides are TGTGCCAGCAGTCCTACCGGGACAGTCTACGAGCAGTACTTC. It is translated as CASSPTGTVYEQYF. Full variable domain (remainder filled in from reference TRBV2 and TRBJ2-7): EPEVTQTPSHQVTQMGQEVILRCVPISNHLYFYWYRQILGQKVEFLVSFYNNEISEKSEIFDDQFSVERPDGSNFTLKIRSTKLEDSAMYFCASSPTGTVYEQYFGPGTRLTVT.

This chain joins TRBV11-1 and TRBJ2-7; tentatively, D is TRBD1 (5 bases). The V gene's germline CDR1 is SGHAT and CDR2 FQDESV (reference sequence). V lost 3 bases and J lost 5, with 17 bases in between. This CDR3 has 15 residues. The CDR3 DNA reads as TGTGCCAGCAGCTTGGTCCAGGGTTATCAGGACGAGCAGTACTTC. Its protein product is CASSLVQGYQDEQYF.

The chain is built from TRBV28 and TRBJ2-5; TRBD2 agrees at 9 bases. After removal of 5 bases from V and 5 bases from J, the junction contained 12 bases not matched to a gene. The CDR3 consists of 16 residues. The germline CDR1 and CDR2 sequences are MDHEN and SYDVKM. CDR3 sequence: CASSTRAGGPRETQYF. The CDR3, as DNA: TGTGCCAGCAGTACACGGGCGGGAGGGCCGCGGGAGACCCAGTACTTC.

The chain combines TRBV18 with TRBJ1-1; the D is unclear. CDR1 is KGHSH, CDR2 LQKENI, per germline. V was trimmed by 6 bases and J by 1 base, leaving 9 bases between them. This CDR3 has 13 amino acids. The CDR3 loop reads CASSPTENTEAFF. In nucleotides, the CDR3 is TGTGCCAGCTCGCCTACAGAGAACACTGAAGCTTTCTTT.

The chain's CDR3 is CASSEQANSYEQYF. DNA of the CDR3: TGTGCCAGCAGTGAACAGGCGAACTCCTACGAGCAGTACTTC. The genes are TRBV6-4 and TRBJ2-7; tentatively, D is TRBD1 (5 bases). The CDR3 runs to 14 residues. V was cut by 3 bases and J by 0 bases, with 9 bases left in between. Germline V gene data show CDR1 as MRHNA and CDR2 as SNTAGT.

This sequence joins TRBV6-1 and TRBJ1-5, with a possible D match to TRBD1 (5 bases). Germline assignment: CDR1 MNHNS and CDR2 SASEGT. Trimming shortened V by 3 bases and J by 0 bases, and 12 bases separated the two germline ends. The CDR3 is 16 amino acids. The CDR3 loop is CASSEGGGYSNQPQHF. As DNA, the CDR3 is TGTGCCAGCAGTGAGGGGGGGGGTTATAGCAATCAGCCCCAGCATTTT.